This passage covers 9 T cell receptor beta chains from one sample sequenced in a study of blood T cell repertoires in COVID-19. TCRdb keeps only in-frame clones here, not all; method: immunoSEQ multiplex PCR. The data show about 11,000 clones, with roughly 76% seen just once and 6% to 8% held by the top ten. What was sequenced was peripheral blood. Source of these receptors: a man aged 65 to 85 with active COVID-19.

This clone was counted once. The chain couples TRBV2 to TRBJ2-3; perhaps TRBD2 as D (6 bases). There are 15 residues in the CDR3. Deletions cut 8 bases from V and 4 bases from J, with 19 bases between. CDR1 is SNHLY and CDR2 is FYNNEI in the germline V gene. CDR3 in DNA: TGTGCCAGCCGGGGGTCCGGGAGAGCTGCAGATACGCAGTATTTT. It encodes CASRGSGRAADTQYF.

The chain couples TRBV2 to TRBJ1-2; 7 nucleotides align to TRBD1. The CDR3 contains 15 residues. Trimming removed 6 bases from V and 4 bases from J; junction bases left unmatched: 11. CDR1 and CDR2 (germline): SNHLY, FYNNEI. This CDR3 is CASSVPRGNSYGYTF. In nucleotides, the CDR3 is TGTGCCAGCAGCGTCCCCAGGGGGAACAGCTATGGCTACACCTTC.

The CDR3 DNA sequence: TGTGCCAGCAGCACCGGGAGCGGGGGGGCCACAGATACGCAGTATTTT. Translated, it gives CASSTGSGGATDTQYF. The gene calls are TRBV7-3 and TRBJ2-3; 10 nucleotides align to TRBD2. J lost 2 bases, V lost 5 bases, and 7 bases had no gene match. This CDR3 contains 16 residues. Germline assignment: CDR1 SGHTA and CDR2 FQGTGA.

The CDR3 DNA reads as TGTGCCAGTAGTGATAGCGGGGGGACCGCAGATACGCAGTATTTT. This codes for CASSDSGGTADTQYF. The V gene is TRBV19, the J gene TRBJ2-3, with 10 bases identical to TRBD2. Germline V gene sequence: CDR1 LNHDA, CDR2 SQIVND (reference sequence). The CDR3 has 15 residues. V was clipped by 5 bases and J by 4 bases; unmatched bases: 6.

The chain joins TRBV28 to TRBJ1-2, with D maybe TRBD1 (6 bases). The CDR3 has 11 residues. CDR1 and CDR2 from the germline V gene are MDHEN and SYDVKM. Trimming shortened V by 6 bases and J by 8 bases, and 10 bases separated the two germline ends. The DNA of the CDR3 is TGTGCCAGCAGCACGGACAGAGGCTACACCTTC. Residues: CASSTDRGYTF.

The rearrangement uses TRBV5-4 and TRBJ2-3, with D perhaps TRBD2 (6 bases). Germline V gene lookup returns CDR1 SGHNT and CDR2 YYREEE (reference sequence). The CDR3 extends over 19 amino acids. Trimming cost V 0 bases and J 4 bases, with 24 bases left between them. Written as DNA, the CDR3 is TGTGCCAGCAGCTTGGGGGAGCTTTCCCGGGGGATAAACGCAGATACGCAGTATTTT. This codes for CASSLGELSRGINADTQYF. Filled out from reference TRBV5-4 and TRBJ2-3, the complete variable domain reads ETGVTQSPTHLIKTRGQQVTLRCSSQSGHNTVSWYQQALGQGPQFIFQYYREEENGRGNFPPRFSGLQFPNYSSELNVNALELDDSALYLCASSLGELSRGINADTQYFGPGTRLTVL.

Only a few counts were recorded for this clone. The CDR3 loop reads CASSTRTGRNYGYTF. CDR3 bases: TGTGCCAGCAGCACCCGGACAGGGCGAAACTATGGCTACACCTTC. This chain joins TRBV5-8 and TRBJ1-2; 8 bases map to TRBD1. Looked up from germline, CDR1 is SGHTS and CDR2 is YDEGEE. CDR3 length: 15 residues. J lost 2 bases, V lost 4 bases, and 7 bases had no gene match.

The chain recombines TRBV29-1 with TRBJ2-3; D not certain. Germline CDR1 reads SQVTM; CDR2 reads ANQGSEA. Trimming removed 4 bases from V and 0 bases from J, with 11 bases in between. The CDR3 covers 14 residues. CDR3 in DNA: TGCAGCGTTGCTGAGTCTTCTAGCACAGATACGCAGTATTTT. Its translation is CSVAESSSTDTQYF.

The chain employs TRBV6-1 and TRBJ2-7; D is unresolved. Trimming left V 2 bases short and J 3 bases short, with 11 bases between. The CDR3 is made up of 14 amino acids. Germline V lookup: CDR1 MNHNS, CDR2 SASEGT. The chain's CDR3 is CASSEYYRYYEQYF. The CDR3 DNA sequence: TGTGCCAGCAGTGAATATTACAGATACTACGAGCAGTACTTC.